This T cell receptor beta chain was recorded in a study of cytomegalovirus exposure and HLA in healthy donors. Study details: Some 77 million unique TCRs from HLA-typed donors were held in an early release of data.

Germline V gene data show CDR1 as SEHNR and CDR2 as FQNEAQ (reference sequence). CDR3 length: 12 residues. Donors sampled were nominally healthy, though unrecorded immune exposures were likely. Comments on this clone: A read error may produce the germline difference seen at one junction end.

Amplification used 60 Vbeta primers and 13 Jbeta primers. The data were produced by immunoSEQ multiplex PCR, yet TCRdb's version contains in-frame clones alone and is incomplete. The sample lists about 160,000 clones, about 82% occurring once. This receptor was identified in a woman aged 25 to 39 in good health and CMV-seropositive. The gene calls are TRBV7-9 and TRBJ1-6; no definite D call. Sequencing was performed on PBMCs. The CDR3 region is CTSTNSNSPLHF. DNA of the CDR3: TGTACCAGCACCAACTCCAATTCACCCCTCCACTTT.